Detailed here is one T cell receptor (beta chain). Its antigen is unknown. In the original analysis: Owing to the provision of junction-only sequences devoid of quality scores by immunoSEQ, filtering differed. Produced via immunoSEQ multiplex PCR; TCRdb's table is partial and in-frame only. The V and J calls and clone size were taken over from that table, and D and trimming were inferred from the DNA. The sample contains a few hundred thousand clones, 97% of which appear only once. The data derive from a study of shared clonotypes between healthy human individuals. Findings and caveats of the study: In general, naive subsets displayed greater estimated richness than memory subsets did. Blood alone was sampled, and tissue repertoires likely differ.

Germline lookup yields CDR1 SNHLY and CDR2 FYNNEI. V lost 5 bases to trimming and J lost 6 bases, with 7 bases between them. CDR3 length: 11 amino acids. This TCR came from a woman aged 25 to 45 in good health. Sequencing input: naive CD4+ T cells sorted from blood. Subset given: CD45RA+ positively selected. The rearrangement uses TRBV2 and TRBJ1-2, with no clear D. CDR3 nucleotides: TGTGCCAGCAGTAGAACGAATGGCTACACCTTC. Its translation is CASSRTNGYTF.